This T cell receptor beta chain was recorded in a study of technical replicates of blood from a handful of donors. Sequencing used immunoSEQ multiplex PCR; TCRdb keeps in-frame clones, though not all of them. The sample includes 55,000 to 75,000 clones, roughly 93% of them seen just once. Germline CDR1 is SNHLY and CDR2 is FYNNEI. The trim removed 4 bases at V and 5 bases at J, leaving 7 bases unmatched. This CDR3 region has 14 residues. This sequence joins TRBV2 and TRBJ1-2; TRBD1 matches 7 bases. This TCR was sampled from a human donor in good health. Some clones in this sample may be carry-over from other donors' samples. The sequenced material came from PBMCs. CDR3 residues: CASSGQQGVYGYTF. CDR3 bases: TGTGCCAGCAGTGGACAGCAGGGGGTATATGGCTACACCTTC.